The sequence of this T cell receptor (beta chain) was determined in a study of multiple sclerosis patients with progressive multifocal leukoencephalopathy. Profiling relied on immunoSEQ multiplex PCR, and the TCRdb table lists in-frame clones only, not all of them. Of about 28,000 clones listed, around 90% are singletons. The CDR3 contains 15 residues. The ends were cut back, 6 bases at V and 7 bases at J, with 16 bases in the middle. Germline values: CDR1 MNHEY, CDR2 SVGAGI. Concerning this clone itself: Its target is not known.

Stated time point: 12 to 13 months of natalizumab therapy. Samples T1 and T2 were drawn at 6 and 12 months of therapy, respectively. Study observations and caveats: Most PML patients had lower entropy, suggesting less diverse TRB repertoires. Expanded clones at PML onset predated and persisted through natalizumab therapy. The findings' link to JC virus versus immunocompromise remained uncertain.

The chain uses TRBV6-5 and TRBJ1-6; no clear D gene. The sequence was collected from a human donor with multiple sclerosis. The source was PBMCs, collected from a patient treated with natalizumab. The CDR3: CASSPDPSRNSPLHF. The CDR3, as DNA: TGTGCCAGCAGCCCGGACCCTTCGAGGAATTCACCCCTCCACTTT.